At least ten counts were recorded for the clone carrying this T cell receptor beta chain. Antigen unknown. The data were obtained in a study of neurological immune-mediated disorders. Study overall: The roughly 35 patients with multiple sclerosis comprised roughly 30 relapsing-remitting cases and 3 secondary progressive cases. Points from the study as a whole: Across subjects, expanded clones had no CDR3 amino acid sequences in common, pointing to private repertoires in all groups. HTLV-1-associated myelopathy led in TCR clonal expansion, while multiple sclerosis ranked lowest, below healthy controls.

The CDR3 sequence is 14 residues long. Trimming removed 4 bases from V and 4 bases from J; junction bases left unmatched: 10. Germline-derived CDR1 and CDR2 are SQVTM and ANQGSEA. TCRdb re-derived calls from the 5' RACE reads in MiXCR, one entry per CDR3 protein. The sample shows tens of thousands of distinct CDR3 sequences, 3% to 4.5% of them seen only once. The chain has TRBV29-1 and TRBJ2-7, with TRBD2 identical over 7 bases. The sequencing input was PBMCs. The clonotype was recovered from a woman aged 25 to 45 with multiple sclerosis. This chain's CDR3 is CSVGGGRSYYEQYF. The CDR3 region has the DNA TGCAGCGTTGGAGGCGGGAGAAGCTATTACGAGCAGTACTTC.